The clone carrying this TCR beta chain has a single count. Its antigen remains unidentified. 60 Vbeta and 13 Jbeta primers were used in PCR. Measured with immunoSEQ multiplex PCR; TCRdb has only the in-frame clones, and not every one. The table records 210,000 or so clones, approximately 80% of them present only once. Germline lookup yields CDR1 SGHVS and CDR2 FQNEAQ. Deletions cut 4 bases from V and 4 bases from J, with 17 bases between. CDR3 length equals 16 residues. These data come from a study of cytomegalovirus exposure and HLA in healthy donors. Whole-study findings and limits: Associated with cytomegalovirus, according to the listing, were some 180 TCR beta chains.

The TCR was taken from a woman between 35 and 50 years old in good health and CMV-seronegative. Sequenced input: PBMCs. V is TRBV7-8 and J is TRBJ1-5; D may be TRBD1 (6 bases). The CDR3 sequence: CASSSYARGENQPQHF. In nucleotides, the CDR3 is TGTGCCAGCAGCTCCTACGCCAGGGGAGAAAATCAGCCCCAGCATTTT.